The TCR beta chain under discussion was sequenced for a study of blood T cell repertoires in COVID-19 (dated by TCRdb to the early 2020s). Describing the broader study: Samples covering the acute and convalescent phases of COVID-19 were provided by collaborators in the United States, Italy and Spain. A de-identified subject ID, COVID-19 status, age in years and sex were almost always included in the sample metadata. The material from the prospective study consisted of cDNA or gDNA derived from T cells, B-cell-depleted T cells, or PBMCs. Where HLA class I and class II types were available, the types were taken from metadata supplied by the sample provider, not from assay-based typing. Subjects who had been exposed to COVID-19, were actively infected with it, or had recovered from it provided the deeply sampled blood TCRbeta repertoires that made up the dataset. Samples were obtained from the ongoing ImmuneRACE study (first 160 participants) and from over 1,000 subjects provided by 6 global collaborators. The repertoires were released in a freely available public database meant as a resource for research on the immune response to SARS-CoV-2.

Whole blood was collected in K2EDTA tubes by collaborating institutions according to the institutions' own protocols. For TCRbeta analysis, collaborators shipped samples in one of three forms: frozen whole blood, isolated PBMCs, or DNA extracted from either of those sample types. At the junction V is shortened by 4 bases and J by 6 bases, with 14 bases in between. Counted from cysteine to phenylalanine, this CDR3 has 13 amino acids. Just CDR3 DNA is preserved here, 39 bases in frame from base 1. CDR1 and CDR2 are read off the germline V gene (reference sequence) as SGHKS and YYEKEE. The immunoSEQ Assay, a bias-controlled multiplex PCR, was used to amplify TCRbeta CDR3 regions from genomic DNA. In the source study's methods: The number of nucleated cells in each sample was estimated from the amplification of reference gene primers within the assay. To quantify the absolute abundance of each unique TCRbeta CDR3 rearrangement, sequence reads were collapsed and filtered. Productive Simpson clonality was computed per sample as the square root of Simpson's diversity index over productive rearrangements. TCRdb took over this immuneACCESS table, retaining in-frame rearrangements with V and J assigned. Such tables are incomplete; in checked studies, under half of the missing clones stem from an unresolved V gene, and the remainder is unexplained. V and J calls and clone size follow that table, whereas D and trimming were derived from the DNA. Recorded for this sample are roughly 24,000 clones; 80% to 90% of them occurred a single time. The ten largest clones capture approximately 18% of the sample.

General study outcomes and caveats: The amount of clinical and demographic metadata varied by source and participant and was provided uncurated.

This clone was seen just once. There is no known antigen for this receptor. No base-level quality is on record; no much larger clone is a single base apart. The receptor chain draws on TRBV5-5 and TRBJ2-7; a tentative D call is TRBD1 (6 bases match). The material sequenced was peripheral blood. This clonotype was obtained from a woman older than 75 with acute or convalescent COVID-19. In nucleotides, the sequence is TGTGCCAGCAGCAACATACAGGGTCGCGAGCAGTACTTC. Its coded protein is CASSNIQGREQYF. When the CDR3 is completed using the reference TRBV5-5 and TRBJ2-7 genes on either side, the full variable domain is DAGVTQSPTHLIKTRGQQVTLRCSPISGHKSVSWYQQVLGQGPQFIFQYYEKEERGRGNFPDRFSARQFPNYSSELNVNALLLGDSALYLCASSNIQGREQYFGPGTRLTVT.